This T cell receptor (beta chain) was identified in a study of human T cells and chemical hapten exposure. The V and J ends lost 1 base and 0 bases respectively, with 14 bases between them. This CDR3 spans 17 amino acids. Germline lookup yields CDR1 SGHAT and CDR2 FQNNGV. This clonotype was observed a few times. Documented time point: patch test 2, 6 weeks after DPC sensitization. Described treatment: therapeutic diphenylcyclopropenone sensitization with weekly scalp DPC. TCRdb re-analysed the RACE reads in MiXCR, keeping a single row per CDR3 protein. The profile shows roughly 380,000 distinct CDR3 sequences, roughly 6.3% of them singletons.

The source is a young woman with alopecia areata. Some clones in this sample may be carry-over from other donors' samples. The chain links TRBV11-2 to TRBJ2-3; D is unclear. This sample comprised whole blood, obtained in connection with sensitization to the hapten diphenylcyclopropenone (DPC). CDR3 sequence reads: CASSLAGWYISTDTQYF. CDR3 DNA sequence: TGTGCCAGCAGCTTAGCCGGGTGGTATATTAGCACAGATACGCAGTATTTT.